These 15 T cell receptor beta chains originate from one sample sequenced in a study of T cells after yellow fever vaccination. MiXCR was run by TCRdb on the 5' RACE reads, yielding one entry per CDR3 protein. The sample consists of about 340,000 distinct CDR3 sequences, 3.5% to 4.5% of them appearing once. This specimen consisted of PBMCs, obtained 5 days after the yellow fever booster vaccination. These receptors originate from a man aged 18 to 35 who received the YFV17D yellow fever vaccine.

Only a few counts were recorded for this clonotype. The chain links TRBV21-1 to TRBJ2-1. TRBV21-1 is a pseudogene locus. The CDR3 runs 12 residues. The CDR3 DNA reads as TGTGCCTTAGGACGGCGAGGCGATGAGCAGTTCTTC. This codes for CALGRRGDEQFF.

This clonotype was seen only a few times. The genes are TRBV19 and TRBJ1-1; 7 positions match TRBD1. The length of the CDR3 is 16 residues. Germline values: CDR1 LNHDA, CDR2 SQIVND (reference sequence). Trimming at V came to 6 bases and at J to 4 bases, leaving 14 bases not matched to a gene. The CDR3 coding sequence is TGTGCCAGTAGCTTCTTCAGGGACAGTCGGAGCACTGAAGCTTTCTTT. This encodes CASSFFRDSRSTEAFF.

The V and J genes are TRBV29-1 and TRBJ1-1; D not resolved. The CDR3 has 12 residues. CDR1 and CDR2 (germline): SQVTM, ANQGSEA. V was clipped by 4 bases and J by 7 bases, with 13 bases between them. CDR3 protein: CSVGWRNVEAFF. CDR3 in DNA: TGCAGCGTTGGGTGGCGGAACGTTGAAGCTTTCTTT.

This clonotype was picked up many times. This chain's CDR3 is CASRGTSSYEQYF. The DNA of the CDR3 is TGTGCCAGCAGGGGGACTAGCTCCTACGAGCAGTACTTC. The rearrangement uses TRBV7-2 and TRBJ2-7, with 8 bases that match TRBD2. CDR1 and CDR2 from the germline V gene are SGHTA and FQGNSA. The CDR3 consists of 13 residues. V lost 6 bases, J lost 0 bases, and 1 base stayed unmatched.

This clonotype was detected many times. The chain joins TRBV29-1 to TRBJ2-3; D not resolved. Germline V lookup: CDR1 SQVTM, CDR2 ANQGSEA. V was shortened by 6 bases and J by 0 bases, with 13 bases between the two germline ends. The CDR3 runs 14 residues. For the CDR3, the DNA is TGCAGCGTCCATCCCCCTGGGAGCACAGATACGCAGTATTTT. This translates into CSVHPPGSTDTQYF.

This clonotype occurred many times. The chain employs TRBV6-5 and TRBJ2-2; no reliable D call. Trimming removed 6 bases at V and 0 bases at J, with 17 bases between. Germline CDR1 MNHEY, CDR2 SVGAGI. The CDR3 extends over 17 amino acids. The CDR3 DNA follows: TGTGCCAGCAGCCCCACGTTGGGGTCCTCGAACACCGGGGAGCTGTTTTTT. Its protein product is CASSPTLGSSNTGELFF.

There are many counts of this clonotype. The rearrangement links TRBV9 to TRBJ1-5, with D tentatively TRBD1 (5 bases). The CDR3 has 12 amino acids. The germline CDR1 and CDR2 sequences are SGDLS and YYNGEE. With 0 bases removed from V and 7 bases from J, the gap between germline ends came to 5 bases. CDR3 DNA sequence: TGTGCCAGCAGCGTAGGGGACCAGCCCCAGCATTTT. This sequence encodes CASSVGDQPQHF.

This clonotype was observed a handful of times. This chain connects TRBV13 to TRBJ2-1, with D possibly TRBD2 on 7 matching bases. V lost 1 base and J 0 bases, leaving 10 bases between the germline ends. Germline V gene sequence: CDR1 PRHDT, CDR2 FYEKMQ (reference sequence). The CDR3 runs to 16 residues. The CDR3 sequence is CASSLERGGSYNEQFF. The CDR3 DNA reads TGTGCCAGCAGCTTAGAGAGGGGGGGCTCCTACAATGAGCAGTTCTTC. Supplemented by reference TRBV13 and TRBJ2-1, the full variable domain reads AAGVIQSPRHLIKEKRETATLKCYPIPRHDTVYWYQQGPGQDPQFLISFYEKMQSDKGSIPDRFSAQQFSDYHSELNMSSLELGDSALYFCASSLERGGSYNEQFFGPGTRLTVL.

The chain has TRBV6-6 and TRBJ2-5; 15 bases are shared with TRBD2. Germline CDR1 is MNHNY and CDR2 is SVGAGI (reference sequence). V was clipped by 4 bases and J by 3 bases; unmatched bases: 12. The CDR3 contains 19 residues. CDR3 DNA: TGTGCCAGCAGTTTCCCCCCGGGACTAGCGGGGGGACCCGAAGAGACCCAGTACTTC. Protein product: CASSFPPGLAGGPEETQYF.

A few counts support this clonotype. This chain connects TRBV5-1 to TRBJ1-3; D uncertain. Trimming shortened V by 7 bases and J by 4 bases, and 9 bases separated the two germline ends. In germline, CDR1 is SGHRS, CDR2 YFSETQ. This CDR3 has 12 amino acids. The CDR3 loop is CASRDGGNTIYF. Here the CDR3 DNA reads TGCGCCAGCCGCGACGGAGGAAACACCATATATTTT.

The chain combines TRBV7-2 with TRBJ1-6; 7 bases map to TRBD1. Germline CDR1 reads SGHTA; CDR2 reads FQGNSA. This CDR3 region has 12 residues. Trimming at V came to 7 bases and at J to 7 bases, leaving 1 base not matched to a gene. CDR3 sequence reads: CASTRGNSPLHF. The CDR3 coding sequence is TGTGCCAGCACCAGGGGGAATTCACCCCTCCACTTT.

In its sample, this clonotype was seen many times. The chain recombines TRBV12-3 or TRBV12-4 with TRBJ1-1; TRBD1 might be the D (5 bases). V dropped 4 bases and J dropped 0 bases, with 12 bases sitting between them. The CDR3 contains 15 residues. The CDR3 sequence is CASSSGGSMNTEAFF. For the CDR3, the DNA is TGTGCCAGCAGTTCCGGGGGGAGCATGAACACTGAAGCTTTCTTT.

This clonotype occurred many times. The chain links TRBV25-1 to TRBJ1-2, with D hard to call. V was clipped by 4 bases and J by 0 bases, with 3 bases between them. Germline CDR1 MGHDK, CDR2 SYGVNS. The CDR3 covers 12 residues. This CDR3 reads CASSGANYGYTF. CDR3 DNA: TGTGCCAGCAGTGGTGCTAACTATGGCTACACCTTC.

This clonotype has just one count. The V call is TRBV7-2, the J call TRBJ1-1, with D unresolved. The CDR3 covers 15 residues. Germline loops: CDR1 SGHTA, CDR2 FQGNSA. Trimming pared 7 bases from V and 0 bases from J, leaving 15 bases between. DNA of the CDR3: TGTGCCAGCACCGACCACAACTCGCTGAACACTGAAGCTTTCTTT. Translating gives CASTDHNSLNTEAFF.

This clonotype was detected ten times or more. The chain employs TRBV10-3 and TRBJ1-5, with 8 bases identical to TRBD1. The germline V gene encodes CDR1 ENHRY and CDR2 SYGVKD. CDR3 size: 14 residues. The junction had 0 bases not matched to a gene; V was cut back by 4 bases and J by 1 base. The CDR3 sequence is CAISGQGSNQPQHF. The CDR3 DNA follows: TGTGCCATCAGTGGACAGGGGAGCAATCAGCCCCAGCATTTT.